The 13 T cell receptor beta chains reported below all come from one sample, sequenced in a study of blood T cell repertoires in COVID-19. Generated by immunoSEQ multiplex PCR, the TCRdb table keeps only in-frame clones and is missing some. The data show approximately 94,000 clones, with 75% to 85% seen just once and approximately 25% held by the top ten. What was sequenced was peripheral blood. The source is a man between 60 and 70 years old with acute or convalescent COVID-19.

The chain joins TRBV7-2 to TRBJ2-1; 11 bases map to TRBD1. The CDR3 is 17 residues long. Trimming removed 1 base from V and 4 bases from J; junction bases left unmatched: 6. The V gene's germline CDR1 is SGHTA and CDR2 FQGNSA. CDR3 DNA: TGTGCCAGCAGCTTAGAGTTTGGGACAGGGGGGTACAATGAGCAGTTCTTC. As protein: CASSLEFGTGGYNEQFF.

A single count supports this clone. The V and J genes are TRBV3-1 (or the pseudogene TRBV3-2) and TRBJ2-1; no firm D call. This CDR3 has 12 residues. Looked up from germline, CDR1 is LGHDT and CDR2 is YNNKEL (reference sequence). V was pared by 3 bases and J by 9 bases, with 9 bases between. The CDR3 bases are TGTGCCAGCAGCCAGAGTAGAGGTGAGCAGTTCTTC. As protein: CASSQSRGEQFF.

The V gene is TRBV6-5, the J gene TRBJ2-7, with 10 bases identical to TRBD1. Per germline, CDR1 MNHEY and CDR2 SVGAGI. V lost 4 bases and J lost 5; bases outside the gene matches: 2. This CDR3 region has 13 residues. The CDR3 nucleotides are TGTGCCAGCAGTTGGGACAGGGGCCACGAGCAGTACGTC. Encoded protein: CASSWDRGHEQYV.

With regard to this clone: At one boundary the junction diverges from the germline segment, which might be a read error. The V and J genes are TRBV30 and TRBJ1-1; D is unresolved. CDR1 is GTSNPN and CDR2 is SVGIG in the germline V gene (reference sequence). The CDR3 has 11 residues. This CDR3 is CAWSVVAEGLF. CDR3 nucleotide sequence: TGTGCCTGGAGTGTCGTGGCAGAGGGCCTTTTC.

The V call is TRBV28, the J call TRBJ2-2, with 7 bases matching TRBD1. Germline assignment: CDR1 MDHEN and CDR2 SYDVKM. The ends lost 2 bases at V and 1 base at J; junction bases unmatched: 4. The CDR3 contains 16 residues. As DNA, the CDR3 is TGTGCCAGCAGTTTAACCCGGACAGGGAACACCGGGGAGCTGTTTTTT. This translates into CASSLTRTGNTGELFF.

V gene TRBV18 combines with J gene TRBJ1-5; 8 nucleotides align to TRBD1. CDR1 is KGHSH and CDR2 is LQKENI in the germline V gene. The CDR3 consists of 19 residues. V was clipped by 3 bases and J by 2 bases; unmatched bases: 15. The CDR3 region has the DNA TGTGCCAGCTCACCGGCATTCGGATCAGGGGGCTTAGGCAATCAGCCCCAGCATTTT. It encodes CASSPAFGSGGLGNQPQHF.

V and J are TRBV7-6 and TRBJ2-5, with TRBD1 matching 8 bases. This CDR3 region has 13 residues. From germline, CDR1 is SGHVS and CDR2 FNYEAQ. The junction had 1 base not matched to a gene; V was cut back by 0 bases and J by 7 bases. The CDR3 region is CASSLAGQGTQYF. CDR3 DNA sequence: TGTGCCAGCAGCTTAGCCGGACAGGGGACCCAGTACTTC.

The chain combines TRBV5-1 with TRBJ2-5; tentatively, D is TRBD1 (5 bases). The CDR3 length is 14 residues. Trimming took off 0 bases at V and 1 base at J, with 7 bases between the two ends. Germline V gives CDR1 SGHRS, CDR2 YFSETQ. The CDR3 is CASSLGRAQETQYF. DNA of the CDR3: TGCGCCAGCAGCTTGGGCAGGGCCCAAGAGACCCAGTACTTC.

V and J are TRBV19 and TRBJ2-3, with TRBD2 matching 11 bases. CDR1 and CDR2 from the germline V gene are LNHDA and SQIVND (reference sequence). The CDR3 is 18 amino acids. With 1 base clipped from V and 2 bases from J, the junction kept 8 bases outside the gene matches. The CDR3 DNA sequence: TGTGCCAGTAGTATAGGTAGCGGGGGGGCCGTGGACACAGATACGCAGTATTTT. It encodes CASSIGSGGAVDTDTQYF.

The chain combines TRBV20-1 with TRBJ1-5; D not resolved. The CDR3 covers 15 residues. CDR1 is DFQATT and CDR2 is SNEGSKA in the germline V gene (reference sequence). V was shortened by 3 bases and J by 5 bases, with 17 bases between the two germline ends. The CDR3 DNA reads TGCAGTGCTAGTGAGGGTGAGGGTTTCCATCAGCCCCAGCATTTT. It is translated as CSASEGEGFHQPQHF.

By sample share, this clone is hyperexpanded (1% or more). The chain is built from TRBV5-8 and TRBJ2-3; 12 bases are a match to TRBD2. The CDR3 loop spans 15 amino acids. The germline V gene has CDR1 SGHTS and CDR2 YDEGEE. V was clipped by 4 bases and J by 4 bases; unmatched bases: 4. CDR3 sequence reads: CASSPSGGAPDTQYF. As DNA, the CDR3 is TGTGCCAGCAGCCCTAGCGGGGGGGCACCAGATACGCAGTATTTT.

The chain uses TRBV3-1 (or the pseudogene TRBV3-2) and TRBJ2-2, with 10 bases that match TRBD2. Germline lookup yields CDR1 LGHDT and CDR2 YNNKEL (reference sequence). This CDR3 contains 20 residues. Trimming cost V 5 bases and J 2 bases; bases outside gene matches: 17. DNA of the CDR3: TGTGCCAGCAGCTCTAGCGGGGGCCTTCGCGGGTACTCTAACACCGGGGAGCTGTTTTTT. The encoded protein is CASSSSGGLRGYSNTGELFF.

The J gene is TRBJ2-3, the V gene TRBV23-1; D is ambiguous. TRBV23-1 is flagged as an ORF with uncertain function. This CDR3 comprises 12 residues. The germline V and J ends were trimmed by 6 bases and 8 bases, with 12 bases remaining between them. The DNA for the CDR3 is TGCGCCAGCAGCCCTCCTTCGGGTACGCAGTATTTT. This sequence encodes CASSPPSGTQYF.